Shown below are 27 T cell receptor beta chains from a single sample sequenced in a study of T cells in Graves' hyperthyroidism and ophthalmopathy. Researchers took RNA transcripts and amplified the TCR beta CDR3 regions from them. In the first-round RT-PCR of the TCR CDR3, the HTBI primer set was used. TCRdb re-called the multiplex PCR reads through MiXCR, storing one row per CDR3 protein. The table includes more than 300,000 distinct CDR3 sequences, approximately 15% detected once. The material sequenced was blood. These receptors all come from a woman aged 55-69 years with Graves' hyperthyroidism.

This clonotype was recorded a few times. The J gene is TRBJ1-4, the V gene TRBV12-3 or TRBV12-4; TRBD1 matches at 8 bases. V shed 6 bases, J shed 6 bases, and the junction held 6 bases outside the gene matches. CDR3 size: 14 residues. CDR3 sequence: CASSGGTGDEKLFF. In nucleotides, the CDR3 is TGTGCCAGCAGCGGCGGGACAGGAGATGAAAAACTGTTTTTT.

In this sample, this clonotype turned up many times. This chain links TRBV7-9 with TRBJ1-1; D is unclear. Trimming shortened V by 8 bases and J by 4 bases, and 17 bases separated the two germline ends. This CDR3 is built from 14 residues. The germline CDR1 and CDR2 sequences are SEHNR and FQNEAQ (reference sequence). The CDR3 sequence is CASLLGMLATEAFF. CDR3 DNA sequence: TGTGCCAGCCTCCTAGGGATGTTGGCCACTGAAGCTTTCTTT. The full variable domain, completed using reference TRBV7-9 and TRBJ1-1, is DTGVSQNPRHKITKRGQNVTFRCDPISEHNRLYWYRQTLGQGPEFLTYFQNEAQLEKSRLLSDRFSAERPKGSFSTLEIQRTEQGDSAMYLCASLLGMLATEAFFGQGTRLTVV.

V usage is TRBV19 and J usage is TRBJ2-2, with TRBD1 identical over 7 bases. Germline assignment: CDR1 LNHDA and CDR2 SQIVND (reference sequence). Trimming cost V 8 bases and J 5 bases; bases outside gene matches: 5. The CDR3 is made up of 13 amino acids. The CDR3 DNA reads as TGTGCCAGTGGGGACAGCATAACCGGGGAGCTGTTTTTT. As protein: CASGDSITGELFF.

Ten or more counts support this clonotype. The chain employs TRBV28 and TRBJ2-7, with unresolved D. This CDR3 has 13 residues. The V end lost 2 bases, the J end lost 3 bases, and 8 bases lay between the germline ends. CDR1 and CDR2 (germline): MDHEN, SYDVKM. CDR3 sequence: CASSLVGIYEQYF. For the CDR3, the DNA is TGTGCCAGCAGTTTAGTCGGAATCTACGAGCAGTACTTC.

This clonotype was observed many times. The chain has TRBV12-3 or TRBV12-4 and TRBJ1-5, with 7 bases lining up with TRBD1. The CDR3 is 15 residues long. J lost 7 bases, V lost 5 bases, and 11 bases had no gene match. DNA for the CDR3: TGTGCCAGCAGTGCCCTAGGGACAGAGGGCCAGCCCCAGCATTTT. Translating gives CASSALGTEGQPQHF.

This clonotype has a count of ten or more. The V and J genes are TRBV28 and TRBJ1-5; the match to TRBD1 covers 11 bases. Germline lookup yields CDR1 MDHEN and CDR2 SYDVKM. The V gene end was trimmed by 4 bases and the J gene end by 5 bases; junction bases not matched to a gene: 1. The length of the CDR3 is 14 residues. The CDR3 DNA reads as TGTGCCAGCAGTTCGGGACAGGGGGATCAGCCCCAGCATTTT. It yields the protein CASSSGQGDQPQHF.

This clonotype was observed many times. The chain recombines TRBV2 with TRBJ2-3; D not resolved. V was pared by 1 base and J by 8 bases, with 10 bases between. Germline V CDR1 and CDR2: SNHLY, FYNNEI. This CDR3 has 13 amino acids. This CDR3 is CASSEVDSPTQYF. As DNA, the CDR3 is TGTGCCAGCAGTGAAGTAGACTCGCCTACGCAGTATTTT.

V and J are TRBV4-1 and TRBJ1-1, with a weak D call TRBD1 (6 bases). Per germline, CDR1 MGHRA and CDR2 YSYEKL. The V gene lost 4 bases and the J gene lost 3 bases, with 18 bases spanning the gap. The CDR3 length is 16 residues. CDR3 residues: CASSPPRGRGDTEAFF. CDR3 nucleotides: TGCGCCAGCAGCCCCCCAAGAGGTAGGGGGGACACTGAAGCTTTCTTT.

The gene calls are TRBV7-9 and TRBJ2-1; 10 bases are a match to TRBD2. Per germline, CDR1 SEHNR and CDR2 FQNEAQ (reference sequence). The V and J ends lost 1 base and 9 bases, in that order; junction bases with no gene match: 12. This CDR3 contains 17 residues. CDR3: CASSLVELAGYMSEQFF. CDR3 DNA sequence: TGTGCCAGCAGCTTAGTGGAACTAGCGGGATATATGAGTGAGCAGTTCTTC.

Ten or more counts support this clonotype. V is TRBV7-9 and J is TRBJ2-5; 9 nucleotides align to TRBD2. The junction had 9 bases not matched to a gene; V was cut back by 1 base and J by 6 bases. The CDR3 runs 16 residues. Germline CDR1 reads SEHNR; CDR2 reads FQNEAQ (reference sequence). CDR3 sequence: CASSLVAGGPVKTQYF. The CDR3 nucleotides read TGTGCCAGCAGCTTAGTGGCGGGAGGGCCGGTAAAGACCCAGTACTTC.

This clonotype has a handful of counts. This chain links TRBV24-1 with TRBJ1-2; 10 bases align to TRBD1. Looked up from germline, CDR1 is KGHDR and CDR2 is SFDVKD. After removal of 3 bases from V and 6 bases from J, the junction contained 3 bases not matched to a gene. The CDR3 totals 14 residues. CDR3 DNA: TGTGCCACCAGTGATCCGGGGACAGGGGATGGCTACACCTTC. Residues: CATSDPGTGDGYTF.

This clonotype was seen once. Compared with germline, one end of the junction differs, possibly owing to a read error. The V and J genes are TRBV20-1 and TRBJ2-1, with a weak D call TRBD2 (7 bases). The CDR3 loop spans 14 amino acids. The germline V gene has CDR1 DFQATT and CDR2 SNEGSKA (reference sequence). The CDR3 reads CSTSSGGEVGEQFF. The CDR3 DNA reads TGCAGTACTAGTTCGGGGGGCGAAGTCGGTGAGCAGTTCTTC.

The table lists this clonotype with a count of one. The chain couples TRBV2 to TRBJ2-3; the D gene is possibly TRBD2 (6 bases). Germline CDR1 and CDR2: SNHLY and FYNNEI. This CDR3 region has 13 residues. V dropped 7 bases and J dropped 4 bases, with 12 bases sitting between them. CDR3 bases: TGTGCCAGCATCATCGGGAGCGCAGATACGCAGTATTTT. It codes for CASIIGSADTQYF.

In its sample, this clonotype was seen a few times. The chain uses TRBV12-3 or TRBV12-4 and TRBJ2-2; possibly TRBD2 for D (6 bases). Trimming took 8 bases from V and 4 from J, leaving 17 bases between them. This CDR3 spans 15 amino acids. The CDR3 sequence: CASGLPGTGTGELFF. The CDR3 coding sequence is TGTGCCAGCGGTCTCCCGGGGACTGGCACCGGGGAGCTGTTTTTT.

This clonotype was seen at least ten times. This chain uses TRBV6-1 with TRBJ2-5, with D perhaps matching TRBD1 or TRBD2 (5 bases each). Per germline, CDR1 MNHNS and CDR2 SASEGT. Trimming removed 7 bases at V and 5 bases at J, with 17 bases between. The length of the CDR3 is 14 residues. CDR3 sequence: CASTRDPEEETQYF. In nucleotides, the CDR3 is TGTGCCAGCACCCGGGACCCCGAGGAGGAGACCCAGTACTTC.

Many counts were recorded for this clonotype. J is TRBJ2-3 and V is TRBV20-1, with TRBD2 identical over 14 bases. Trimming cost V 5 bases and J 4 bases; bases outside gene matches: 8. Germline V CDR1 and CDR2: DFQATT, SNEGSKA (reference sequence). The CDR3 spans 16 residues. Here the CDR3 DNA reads TGCAGTGCTTCCGGGACTAGCGGGAGCTTTGCAGATACGCAGTATTTT. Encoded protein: CSASGTSGSFADTQYF.

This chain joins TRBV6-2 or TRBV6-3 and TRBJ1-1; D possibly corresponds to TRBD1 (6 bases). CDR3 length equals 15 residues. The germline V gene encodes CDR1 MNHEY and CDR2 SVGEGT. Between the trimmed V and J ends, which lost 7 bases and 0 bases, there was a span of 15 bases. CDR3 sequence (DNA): TGTGCCAGCAATAAGGGGGGGGACATGAACACTGAAGCTTTCTTT. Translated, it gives CASNKGGDMNTEAFF.

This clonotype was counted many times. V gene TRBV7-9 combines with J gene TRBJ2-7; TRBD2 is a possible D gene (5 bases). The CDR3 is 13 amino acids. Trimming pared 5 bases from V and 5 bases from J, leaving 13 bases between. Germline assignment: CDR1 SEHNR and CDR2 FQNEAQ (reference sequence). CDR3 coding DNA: TGTGCCAGCAGCCCCGACTACGGCCACGAGCAGTACTTC. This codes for CASSPDYGHEQYF.

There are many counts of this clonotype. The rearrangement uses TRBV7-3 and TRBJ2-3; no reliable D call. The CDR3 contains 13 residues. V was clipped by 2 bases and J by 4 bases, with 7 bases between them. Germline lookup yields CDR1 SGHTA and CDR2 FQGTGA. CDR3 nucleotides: TGTGCCAGCAGCTTATACGGGCCAGATACGCAGTATTTT. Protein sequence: CASSLYGPDTQYF.

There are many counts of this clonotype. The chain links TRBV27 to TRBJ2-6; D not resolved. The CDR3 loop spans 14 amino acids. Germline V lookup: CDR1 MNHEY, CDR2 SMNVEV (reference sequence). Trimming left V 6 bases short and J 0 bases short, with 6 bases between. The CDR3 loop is CASSGYSGANVLTF. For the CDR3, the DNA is TGTGCCAGCAGCGGATACTCTGGGGCCAACGTCCTGACTTTC.

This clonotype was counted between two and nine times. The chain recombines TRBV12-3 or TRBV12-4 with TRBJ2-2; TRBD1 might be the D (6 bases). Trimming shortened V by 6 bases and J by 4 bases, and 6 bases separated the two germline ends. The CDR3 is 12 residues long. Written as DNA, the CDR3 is TGTGCCAGCAGGGACAGCACCGGGGAGCTGTTTTTT. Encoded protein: CASRDSTGELFF.

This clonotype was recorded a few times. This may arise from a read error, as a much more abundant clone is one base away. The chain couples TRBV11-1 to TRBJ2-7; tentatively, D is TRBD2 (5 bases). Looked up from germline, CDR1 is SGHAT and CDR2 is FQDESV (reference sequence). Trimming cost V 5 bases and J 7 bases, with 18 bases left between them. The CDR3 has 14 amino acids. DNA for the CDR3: TGTGCCAGCAGCCTCCTGAGGGAACCTGGAGAGCAGTACTTC. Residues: CASSLLREPGEQYF.

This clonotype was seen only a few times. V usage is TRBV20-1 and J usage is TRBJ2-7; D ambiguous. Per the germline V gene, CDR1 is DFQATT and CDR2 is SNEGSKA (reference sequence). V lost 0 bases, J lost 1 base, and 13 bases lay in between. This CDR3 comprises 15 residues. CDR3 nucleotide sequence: TGCAGTGCTAGAGATGAGAGAAGGGTATCCTACGAGCAGTACTTC. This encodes CSARDERRVSYEQYF.

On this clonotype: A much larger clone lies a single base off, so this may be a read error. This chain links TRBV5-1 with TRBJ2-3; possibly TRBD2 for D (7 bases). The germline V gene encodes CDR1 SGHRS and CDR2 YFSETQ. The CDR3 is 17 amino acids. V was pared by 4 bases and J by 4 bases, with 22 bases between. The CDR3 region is CASSRMQAGTTADTQYF. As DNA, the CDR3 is TGCGCCAGCAGCCGAATGCAAGCGGGGACAACCGCAGATACGCAGTATTTT.

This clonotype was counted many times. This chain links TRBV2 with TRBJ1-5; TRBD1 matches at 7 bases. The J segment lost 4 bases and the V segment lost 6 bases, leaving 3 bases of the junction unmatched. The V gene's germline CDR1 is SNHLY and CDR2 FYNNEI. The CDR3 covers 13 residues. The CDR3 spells CASRTTGNQPQHF. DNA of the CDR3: TGTGCCAGCAGGACGACAGGGAATCAGCCCCAGCATTTT.

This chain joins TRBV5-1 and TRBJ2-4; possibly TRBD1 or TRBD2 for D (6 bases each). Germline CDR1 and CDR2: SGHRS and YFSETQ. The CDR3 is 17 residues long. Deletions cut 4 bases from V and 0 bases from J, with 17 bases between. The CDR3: CASSADRWDLAKNIQYF. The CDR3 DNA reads TGCGCCAGCAGCGCCGACAGGTGGGACTTAGCCAAAAACATTCAGTACTTC.

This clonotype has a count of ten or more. The CDR3 DNA follows: TGCAGTGGTACTCCCTCCGATACGCAGTATTTT. This sequence encodes CSGTPSDTQYF. The chain links TRBV20-1 to TRBJ2-3; D is undetermined. Trimming pared 7 bases from V and 6 bases from J, leaving 11 bases between. Germline V gives CDR1 DFQATT, CDR2 SNEGSKA (reference sequence). The CDR3 has 11 residues.